Sequencing of this T cell receptor (beta chain) was carried out in a study of cytomegalovirus exposure and HLA in healthy donors. For the study at large: There were under 140 million unique TCR beta sequences, drawn from 200 million or so T cells, in an earlier analysis.

Germline CDR1 is SEHNR and CDR2 is FQNEAQ (reference sequence). V dropped 1 base and J dropped 3 bases, with 7 bases sitting between them. The CDR3 contains 13 residues. Researchers ran the PCR with 60 Vbeta and 13 Jbeta primers. Sequenced by immunoSEQ multiplex PCR; TCRdb stores in-frame clones only, minus some. The sample lists about 160,000 clones, about 81% occurring once. Sequencing used PBMCs. The V call is TRBV7-9, the J call TRBJ2-7; D uncertain. The TCR comes from a girl aged 2-10 years in good health and CMV-seropositive. CDR3 DNA sequence: TGTGCCAGCAGCTTAGGGGCCAGCTACGAGCAGTACTTC. This translates into CASSLGASYEQYF.